This TCR beta chain was sequenced for a study of T cell repertoires in cytomegalovirus infection. Study summary: Evidence of both CMV infection and a matching HLA type came from public TCR beta signatures.

As concerns this clonotype: Its antigen is not identified.

The V end was cut by 0 bases, the J end by 8 bases, with 19 bases between. The CDR3 is made up of 16 amino acids. In germline, CDR1 is MNHNY, CDR2 SVGAGI (reference sequence). TCRdb re-called the reads with MiXCR, one entry per CDR3 protein. The sample records more than 350,000 distinct CDR3 sequences, under 40% being singletons. Points from the study as a whole: Carriage of CMV together with the relevant HLA was identifiable through cumulative public TCR beta family frequency. The response measured ex vivo was dominated by TCR beta clonotypes (HLA-C-restricted and CMV-specific).

Sample: PBMCs. The chain has TRBV6-6 and TRBJ1-2; tentative D call: TRBD1 (6 bases). The TCR sequence derives from a human donor in good health (CMV status not recorded). Some clones in this sample may be carry-over from other donors' samples. The CDR3 coding sequence is TGTGCCAGCAGTTACTCGTTCGCGGGGGGCGCGGGCGGCTACACCTTC. Its protein is CASSYSFAGGAGGYTF.